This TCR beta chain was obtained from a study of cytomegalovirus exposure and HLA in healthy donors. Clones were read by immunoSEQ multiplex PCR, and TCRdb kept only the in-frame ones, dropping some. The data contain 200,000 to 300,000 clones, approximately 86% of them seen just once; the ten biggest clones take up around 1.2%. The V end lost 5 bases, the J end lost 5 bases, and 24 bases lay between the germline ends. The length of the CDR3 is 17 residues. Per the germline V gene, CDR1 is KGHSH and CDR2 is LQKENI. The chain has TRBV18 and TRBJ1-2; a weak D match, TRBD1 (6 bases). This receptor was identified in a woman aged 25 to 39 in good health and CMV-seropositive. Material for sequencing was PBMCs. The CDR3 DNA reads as TGTGCCAGCTCAACGACTTCGGGAATGACAGGCTCGTATGGCTACACCTTC. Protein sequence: CASSTTSGMTGSYGYTF.